This is a list of T cell receptor beta chains from one sample in a study of beta chain features in type 1 diabetes. The data were produced by immunoSEQ multiplex PCR, yet TCRdb's version contains in-frame clones alone and is incomplete. The sample lists 150,000 to 200,000 clones, roughly 60% occurring once. Sequencing was carried out using naive CD4+ T cells from blood. Receptors originate from a man aged 30 to 39 with type 1 diabetes. The CDR3 runs from the conserved cysteine through the conserved F or W. Fields, in order: CDR3 protein, CDR3 DNA, CDR3 length, J gene, V gene, D gene, clone size. D genes are given only for firm matches. Not all rows give a size; the values are once, few, many and, for expanded clones, a class.

CDR3 protein: CASSLAPLSGNTIYF
CDR3 DNA: TGTGCCAGCAGCCTCGCCCCGCTTTCAGGAAACACCATATATTTT
CDR3 length: 15
J gene: TRBJ1-3
V gene: TRBV9
D gene: -
clone size: once

CDR3 protein: CASTANYGYTF
CDR3 DNA: TGTGCCAGTACAGCTAACTATGGCTACACCTTC
CDR3 length: 11
J gene: TRBJ1-2
V gene: TRBV28
D gene: -
clone size: -

CDR3 protein: CSVTDQANYGYTF
CDR3 DNA: TGCAGCGTCACCGACCAGGCTAACTATGGCTACACCTTC
CDR3 length: 13
J gene: TRBJ1-2
V gene: TRBV29-1
D gene: -
clone size: -

CDR3 protein: CSVAVLAVKETQYF
CDR3 DNA: TGCAGCGTTGCGGTACTAGCGGTAAAAGAGACCCAGTACTTC
CDR3 length: 14
J gene: TRBJ2-5
V gene: TRBV29-1
D gene: TRBD2
clone size: few

CDR3 protein: CAWSAAPEVQYF
CDR3 DNA: TGTGCCTGGAGTGCAGCCCCGGAGGTGCAGTACTTC
CDR3 length: 12
J gene: TRBJ2-7
V gene: TRBV30
D gene: -
clone size: few

CDR3 protein: CASSGSPTYEQYF
CDR3 DNA: TGTGCCAGCAGTGGGTCACCTACCTACGAGCAGTACTTC
CDR3 length: 13
J gene: TRBJ2-7
V gene: TRBV25-1
D gene: -
clone size: -

CDR3 protein: CASSGTAPYEQYF
CDR3 DNA: TGTGCCAGCAGTGGGACAGCCCCCTACGAGCAGTACTTC
CDR3 length: 13
J gene: TRBJ2-7
V gene: TRBV2
D gene: -
clone size: few

CDR3 protein: CASSLALASEHTQYF
CDR3 DNA: TGTGCCAGCAGCTTAGCCCTGGCTAGCGAACATACGCAGTATTTT
CDR3 length: 15
J gene: TRBJ2-3
V gene: TRBV7-2
D gene: -
clone size: -

CDR3 protein: CAWSVSLTGISYEQYF
CDR3 DNA: TGTGCCTGGAGTGTAAGCTTAACAGGAATCTCCTACGAGCAGTACTTC
CDR3 length: 16
J gene: TRBJ2-7
V gene: TRBV30
D gene: -
clone size: few

CDR3 protein: CAWSETVREKLFF
CDR3 DNA: TGTGCCTGGAGTGAAACCGTTCGGGAAAAACTGTTTTTT
CDR3 length: 13
J gene: TRBJ1-4
V gene: TRBV30
D gene: -
clone size: -

CDR3 protein: CASSQMVDSYEQYF
CDR3 DNA: TGCGCCAGCAGCCAAATGGTTGACTCCTACGAGCAGTACTTC
CDR3 length: 14
J gene: TRBJ2-7
V gene: TRBV4-3
D gene: -
clone size: -

CDR3 protein: CSKAEQDETQYF
CDR3 DNA: TGCAGCAAAGCGGAACAGGACGAGACCCAGTACTTC
CDR3 length: 12
J gene: TRBJ2-5
V gene: TRBV29-1
D gene: -
clone size: few

CDR3 protein: CASSVAGIYAEAFF
CDR3 DNA: TGTGCCAGCAGCGTAGCGGGGATATACGCTGAAGCTTTCTTT
CDR3 length: 14
J gene: TRBJ1-1
V gene: TRBV9
D gene: -
clone size: -

CDR3 protein: CAISGQSGGTQYF
CDR3 DNA: TGTGCCATCAGTGGACAGTCCGGCGGGACCCAGTACTTC
CDR3 length: 13
J gene: TRBJ2-5
V gene: TRBV10-3
D gene: -
clone size: -

CDR3 protein: CASSTSGSTDTQYF
CDR3 DNA: TGTGCCAGCAGTACTAGCGGAAGCACAGATACGCAGTATTTT
CDR3 length: 14
J gene: TRBJ2-3
V gene: TRBV25-1
D gene: TRBD2
clone size: -

CDR3 protein: CSVPGNTGELFF
CDR3 DNA: TGCAGCGTTCCCGGTAACACCGGGGAGCTGTTTTTT
CDR3 length: 12
J gene: TRBJ2-2
V gene: TRBV29-1
D gene: -
clone size: -

CDR3 protein: CASSPQETQYF
CDR3 DNA: TGTGCCAGCTCACCCCAAGAGACCCAGTACTTC
CDR3 length: 11
J gene: TRBJ2-5
V gene: TRBV18
D gene: -
clone size: -

CDR3 protein: CASSFLDPWGVAKNIQYF
CDR3 DNA: TGCGCCAGCAGCTTTTTGGATCCCTGGGGGGTAGCCAAAAACATTCAGTACTTC
CDR3 length: 18
J gene: TRBJ2-4
V gene: TRBV5-1
D gene: -
clone size: -

CDR3 protein: CASSLEGVGSQYF
CDR3 DNA: TGTGCCAGCAGCTTAGAGGGAGTAGGGTCCCAGTATTTT
CDR3 length: 13
J gene: TRBJ2-3
V gene: TRBV7-2
D gene: -
clone size: few

CDR3 protein: CSVVETAPGNTIYF
CDR3 DNA: TGCAGCGTTGTCGAGACGGCCCCTGGAAACACCATATATTTT
CDR3 length: 14
J gene: TRBJ1-3
V gene: TRBV29-1
D gene: -
clone size: -

CDR3 protein: CASSPRWTDNEKLFF
CDR3 DNA: TGTGCCAGCAGCCCGCGTTGGACAGATAATGAAAAACTGTTTTTT
CDR3 length: 15
J gene: TRBJ1-4
V gene: TRBV11-2
D gene: -
clone size: -

CDR3 protein: CSAIVDTEAFF
CDR3 DNA: TGCAGCGCTATAGTGGACACTGAAGCTTTCTTT
CDR3 length: 11
J gene: TRBJ1-1
V gene: TRBV29-1
D gene: -
clone size: -

CDR3 protein: CASSQRTEETQYF
CDR3 DNA: TGTGCCAGCAGCCAGAGGACCGAGGAGACCCAGTACTTC
CDR3 length: 13
J gene: TRBJ2-5
V gene: TRBV9
D gene: -
clone size: -

CDR3 protein: CASSFENRGYEQYF
CDR3 DNA: TGTGCCAGCAGCTTCGAGAACAGGGGCTACGAGCAGTACTTC
CDR3 length: 14
J gene: TRBJ2-7
V gene: TRBV7-6
D gene: TRBD1
clone size: -

CDR3 protein: CAWRITGVNYGYTF
CDR3 DNA: TGTGCCTGGAGGATCACAGGGGTCAACTATGGCTACACCTTC
CDR3 length: 14
J gene: TRBJ1-2
V gene: TRBV30
D gene: TRBD1
clone size: few

CDR3 protein: CASSIDRAEHNEQFF
CDR3 DNA: TGTGCCAGCAGCATCGACAGGGCGGAGCACAATGAGCAGTTCTTC
CDR3 length: 15
J gene: TRBJ2-1
V gene: TRBV7-2
D gene: TRBD1
clone size: few

CDR3 protein: CSFWTGGKDTQYF
CDR3 DNA: TGCAGCTTCTGGACAGGGGGCAAAGATACGCAGTATTTT
CDR3 length: 13
J gene: TRBJ2-3
V gene: TRBV29-1
D gene: TRBD1
clone size: few

CDR3 protein: CASSQDGQATNEKLFF
CDR3 DNA: TGCGCCAGCAGCCAAGACGGGCAGGCTACTAATGAAAAACTGTTTTTT
CDR3 length: 16
J gene: TRBJ1-4
V gene: TRBV4-3
D gene: -
clone size: -

CDR3 protein: CASSSLRASSGANVLTF
CDR3 DNA: TGTGCCAGCAGCTCACTACGGGCCTCATCTGGGGCCAACGTCCTGACTTTC
CDR3 length: 17
J gene: TRBJ2-6
V gene: TRBV11-2
D gene: -
clone size: -

CDR3 protein: CSVGISYEQYF
CDR3 DNA: TGCAGCGTTGGGATCTCCTACGAGCAGTACTTC
CDR3 length: 11
J gene: TRBJ2-7
V gene: TRBV29-1
D gene: -
clone size: -

CDR3 protein: CSVHRDGQETQYF
CDR3 DNA: TGCAGCGTTCACCGGGACGGCCAAGAGACCCAGTACTTC
CDR3 length: 13
J gene: TRBJ2-5
V gene: TRBV29-1
D gene: -
clone size: -

CDR3 protein: CASSPQLRGYTF
CDR3 DNA: TGTGCCAGCAGCCCCCAACTGAGGGGCTACACCTTC
CDR3 length: 12
J gene: TRBJ1-2
V gene: TRBV7-9
D gene: -
clone size: -

CDR3 protein: CASRRISYNEQFF
CDR3 DNA: TGTGCCAGCAGACGAATATCCTACAATGAGCAGTTCTTC
CDR3 length: 13
J gene: TRBJ2-1
V gene: TRBV27
D gene: -
clone size: -

CDR3 protein: CASSVEGSSPGTQYF
CDR3 DNA: TGTGCCAGCAGCGTCGAGGGATCTTCCCCGGGGACCCAGTACTTC
CDR3 length: 15
J gene: TRBJ2-5
V gene: TRBV9
D gene: -
clone size: -

CDR3 protein: CASSQEGQGRAFF
CDR3 DNA: TGCGCCAGCAGCCAAGAGGGGCAGGGACGAGCTTTCTTT
CDR3 length: 13
J gene: TRBJ1-1
V gene: TRBV4-3
D gene: -
clone size: -

CDR3 protein: CAWTGGTGRSDTQYF
CDR3 DNA: TGTGCCTGGACCGGGGGGACAGGGCGATCAGATACGCAGTATTTT
CDR3 length: 15
J gene: TRBJ2-3
V gene: TRBV30
D gene: TRBD1
clone size: few

CDR3 protein: CASSYSSSPGYGYTF
CDR3 DNA: TGTGCCAGCAGTTACTCGAGTTCTCCTGGGTATGGCTACACCTTC
CDR3 length: 15
J gene: TRBJ1-2
V gene: TRBV6-5
D gene: -
clone size: -

CDR3 protein: CASGPQGAKETQYF
CDR3 DNA: TGTGCTAGTGGACCACAGGGGGCCAAGGAGACCCAGTACTTC
CDR3 length: 14
J gene: TRBJ2-5
V gene: TRBV12-5
D gene: TRBD1
clone size: -

CDR3 protein: CASRMAGELFF
CDR3 DNA: TGTGCCAGCAGGATGGCCGGGGAGCTGTTTTTT
CDR3 length: 11
J gene: TRBJ2-2
V gene: TRBV28
D gene: -
clone size: once

CDR3 protein: CASSEGQGNFADTQYF
CDR3 DNA: TGTGCCAGCAGTGAGGGACAGGGTAACTTCGCAGATACGCAGTATTTT
CDR3 length: 16
J gene: TRBJ2-3
V gene: TRBV25-1
D gene: TRBD1
clone size: -

CDR3 protein: CSVDTGTGTDTQYF
CDR3 DNA: TGCAGCGTTGATACAGGGACGGGCACAGATACGCAGTATTTT
CDR3 length: 14
J gene: TRBJ2-3
V gene: TRBV29-1
D gene: -
clone size: -

CDR3 protein: CAWKRTSTDTQYF
CDR3 DNA: TGTGCCTGGAAAAGGACTAGCACAGATACGCAGTATTTT
CDR3 length: 13
J gene: TRBJ2-3
V gene: TRBV30
D gene: -
clone size: few

CDR3 protein: CASSTDSGGAAYNEQFF
CDR3 DNA: TGTGCCAGCAGCACCGATAGCGGGGGGGCCGCCTACAATGAGCAGTTCTTC
CDR3 length: 17
J gene: TRBJ2-1
V gene: TRBV9
D gene: TRBD2
clone size: -

CDR3 protein: CASSLGGSNTEAFF
CDR3 DNA: TGTGCCAGCAGCTTAGGAGGCAGCAACACTGAAGCTTTCTTT
CDR3 length: 14
J gene: TRBJ1-1
V gene: TRBV7-6
D gene: -
clone size: once

CDR3 protein: CAIRGQVDSYGYTF
CDR3 DNA: TGTGCCATCAGGGGGCAGGTGGACTCCTATGGCTACACCTTC
CDR3 length: 14
J gene: TRBJ1-2
V gene: TRBV10-3
D gene: -
clone size: -

CDR3 protein: CASSELTAGNTIYF
CDR3 DNA: TGTGCCAGCAGTGAACTCACGGCTGGAAACACCATATATTTT
CDR3 length: 14
J gene: TRBJ1-3
V gene: TRBV2
D gene: -
clone size: -

CDR3 protein: CASSESSATNEKLFF
CDR3 DNA: TGTGCCAGCAGTGAATCATCAGCAACTAATGAAAAACTGTTTTTT
CDR3 length: 15
J gene: TRBJ1-4
V gene: TRBV25-1
D gene: -
clone size: -

CDR3 protein: CASSQDWPGGETQYF
CDR3 DNA: TGCGCCAGCAGCCAAGATTGGCCGGGGGGGGAGACCCAGTACTTC
CDR3 length: 15
J gene: TRBJ2-5
V gene: TRBV4-1
D gene: TRBD2
clone size: -

CDR3 protein: CASSAGLERADTQYF
CDR3 DNA: TGTGCCAGCAGCGCCGGACTAGAGAGGGCAGATACGCAGTATTTT
CDR3 length: 15
J gene: TRBJ2-3
V gene: TRBV9
D gene: TRBD2
clone size: -

CDR3 protein: CAWSVGGIDKNIQYF
CDR3 DNA: TGTGCCTGGAGTGTGGGAGGGATCGACAAAAACATTCAGTACTTC
CDR3 length: 15
J gene: TRBJ2-4
V gene: TRBV30
D gene: TRBD2
clone size: few

CDR3 protein: CASRLAGFTDTQYF
CDR3 DNA: TGTGCCAGCAGGCTTGCAGGATTCACAGATACGCAGTATTTT
CDR3 length: 14
J gene: TRBJ2-3
V gene: TRBV7-2
D gene: -
clone size: few

CDR3 protein: CASSQESLGGTYEQYF
CDR3 DNA: TGCGCCAGCAGCCAAGAAAGTCTGGGGGGGACCTACGAGCAGTACTTC
CDR3 length: 16
J gene: TRBJ2-7
V gene: TRBV4-3
D gene: TRBD2
clone size: -

CDR3 protein: CSVVTMDIYNEQFF
CDR3 DNA: TGCAGCGTCGTAACCATGGACATCTACAATGAGCAGTTCTTC
CDR3 length: 14
J gene: TRBJ2-1
V gene: TRBV29-1
D gene: -
clone size: -

CDR3 protein: CASSRLYEQYF
CDR3 DNA: TGTGCCAGCAGTCGACTATACGAGCAGTACTTC
CDR3 length: 11
J gene: TRBJ2-7
V gene: TRBV5-6
D gene: -
clone size: -

CDR3 protein: CAWDRGITEAFF
CDR3 DNA: TGTGCCTGGGACAGGGGAATCACTGAAGCTTTCTTT
CDR3 length: 12
J gene: TRBJ1-1
V gene: TRBV30
D gene: TRBD1
clone size: few

CDR3 protein: CASSQGWRDTDTQYF
CDR3 DNA: TGCGCCAGCAGCCAAGGATGGCGGGACACAGATACGCAGTATTTT
CDR3 length: 15
J gene: TRBJ2-3
V gene: TRBV4-1
D gene: -
clone size: few

CDR3 protein: CASTGAGGAFF
CDR3 DNA: TGTGCCAGCACTGGTGCTGGGGGAGCTTTCTTT
CDR3 length: 11
J gene: TRBJ1-1
V gene: TRBV2
D gene: -
clone size: -

CDR3 protein: CAWSTGAGYTF
CDR3 DNA: TGTGCCTGGAGTACGGGAGCTGGGTACACCTTC
CDR3 length: 11
J gene: TRBJ1-2
V gene: TRBV30
D gene: -
clone size: -

CDR3 protein: CSVVADIAQETQYF
CDR3 DNA: TGCAGCGTTGTGGCCGACATCGCCCAAGAGACCCAGTACTTC
CDR3 length: 14
J gene: TRBJ2-5
V gene: TRBV29-1
D gene: -
clone size: -